Below, one T cell receptor beta chain is given with its context. Its target is not known. This record comes from a study of cytomegalovirus exposure and HLA in healthy donors. PCR involved 60 Vbeta and 13 Jbeta primers. Measured with immunoSEQ multiplex PCR; TCRdb has only the in-frame clones, and not every one. The sample consists of around 90,000 clones, 70% to 80% of them appearing once. Overall study results and limits: Earlier findings revealed that most TCR beta V segments proved productive either about 87% or about 30% of the time. In vitro confirmation showed three CMV-associated chains to be CMV antigen specific. Some V segments, TRBV6-2 and TRBV6-3 among them, were indistinguishable and were therefore excluded. CMV serostatus was the only recorded immune exposure for donors.

The CDR3 spans 15 residues. Deletions cut 5 bases from V and 7 bases from J, with 18 bases between. Looked up from germline, CDR1 is LNHNV and CDR2 is YYDKDF (reference sequence). V is TRBV15 and J is TRBJ2-1; a weak D match, TRBD1 (6 bases). Sequenced material: PBMCs. The receptor was derived from a male donor in good health and CMV-seropositive. This chain's CDR3 is CATSLRTGLGNEQFF. The DNA of the CDR3 is TGTGCCACCAGCCTACGAACAGGGTTGGGAAATGAGCAGTTCTTC.